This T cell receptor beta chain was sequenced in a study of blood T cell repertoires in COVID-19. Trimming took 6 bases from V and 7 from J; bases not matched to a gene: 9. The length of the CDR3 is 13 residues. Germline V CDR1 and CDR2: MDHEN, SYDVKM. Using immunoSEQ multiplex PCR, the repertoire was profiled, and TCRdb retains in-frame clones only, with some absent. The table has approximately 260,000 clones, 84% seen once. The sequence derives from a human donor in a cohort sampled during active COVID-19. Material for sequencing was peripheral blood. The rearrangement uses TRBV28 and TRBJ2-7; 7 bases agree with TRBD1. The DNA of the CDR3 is TGTGCCAGCAGAGGGGACAGCCGATGGGAGCAGTACTTC. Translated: CASRGDSRWEQYF.